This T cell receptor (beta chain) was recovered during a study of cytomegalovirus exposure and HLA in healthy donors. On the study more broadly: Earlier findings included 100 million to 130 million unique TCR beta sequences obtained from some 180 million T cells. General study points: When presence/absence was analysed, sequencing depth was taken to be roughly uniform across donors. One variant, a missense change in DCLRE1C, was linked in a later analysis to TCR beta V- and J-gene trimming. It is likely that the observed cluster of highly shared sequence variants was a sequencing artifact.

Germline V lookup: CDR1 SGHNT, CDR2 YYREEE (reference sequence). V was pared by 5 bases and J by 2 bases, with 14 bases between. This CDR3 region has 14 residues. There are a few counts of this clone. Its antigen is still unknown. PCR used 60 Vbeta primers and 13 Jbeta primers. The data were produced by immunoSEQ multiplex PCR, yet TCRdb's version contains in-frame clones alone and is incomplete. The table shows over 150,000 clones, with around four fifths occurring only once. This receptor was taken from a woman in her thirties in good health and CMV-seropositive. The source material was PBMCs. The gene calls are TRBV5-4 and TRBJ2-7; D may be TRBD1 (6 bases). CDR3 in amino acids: CASRGTGQTYEQYF. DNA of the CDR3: TGTGCCAGCAGGGGTACCGGACAGACCTACGAGCAGTACTTC.